The next 29 T cell receptor beta chains were all read from a single sample in a study of post-analysis software for immune sequencing data. Study-wide results and caveats: Five TRBV segments, TRBV5-6, TRBV5-1 and TRBV20-1 among them, were found more frequent in patients than controls.

The authors incorporated unique molecular identifiers into the TCR beta cDNA libraries. TCRdb called the PCR reads again in MiXCR, with one record for every CDR3 protein. The sample yields roughly 400,000 distinct CDR3 sequences, approximately 42% seen once. These receptors' antigens are unknown. The sequenced material came from blood. The source of these receptors is a girl aged 2-10 years with multiple sclerosis.

This clonotype has a handful of counts. One end of the junction varies from germline; a read error may be responsible. The V call is TRBV15, the J call TRBJ1-4; 11 bases align to TRBD1. Germline values: CDR1 LNHNV, CDR2 YYDKDF (reference sequence). This CDR3 region has 16 residues. The CDR3 DNA is TGTGCCACCAGCAGAGGGACAGGGGGCGGTTATGAAAAACGGTTTTTT. It translates to CATSRGTGGGYEKRFF.

The chain recombines TRBV10-1 with TRBJ2-5; D is unresolved. CDR1 and CDR2 (germline): WNHNN, SYGVQD (reference sequence). The CDR3 consists of 11 residues. V lost 4 bases and J lost 11, with 11 bases in between. Here the CDR3 reads CASSGHKEQYF. CDR3 in DNA: TGCGCCAGCAGTGGACATAAGGAGCAGTACTTC.

This CDR3 reads CASSVGTSSADTQYF. The DNA of the CDR3 is TGTGCCAGCAGCGTAGGCACTAGCTCGGCAGATACGCAGTATTTT. This chain joins TRBV9 and TRBJ2-3; D may be TRBD2 (6 bases). V lost 0 bases and J lost 4, with 12 bases in between. The CDR3 extends over 15 amino acids. Germline V gene sequence: CDR1 SGDLS, CDR2 YYNGEE.

This clonotype was observed a few times. The J gene is TRBJ2-3, the V gene TRBV10-2; D possibly corresponds to TRBD2 (5 bases). CDR3 length: 13 amino acids. V lost 4 bases to trimming and J lost 3 bases, with 8 bases between them. Germline values: CDR1 WSHSY, CDR2 SAAADI. This chain's CDR3 is CASSAGLTDTQYF. The CDR3 nucleotides are TGCGCCAGCAGTGCGGGGTTAACAGATACGCAGTATTTT.

This clonotype came up a few times. The V and J genes are TRBV6-7 and TRBJ2-7; D might be TRBD1 (6 bases). TRBV6-7 belongs to the ORF category, with a function that is uncertain. CDR3 length: 14 residues. V was cut by 2 bases and J by 7 bases, with 15 bases left in between. CDR3 loop: CASSYGQPEGEQYF. Written as DNA, the CDR3 is TGTGCCAGCAGTTACGGACAGCCCGAGGGGGAGCAGTACTTC.

The chain carries TRBV5-5 and TRBJ2-7; no firm D call. The CDR3 extends over 13 amino acids. V was trimmed by 1 base and J by 4 bases, leaving 9 bases between them. Germline V lookup: CDR1 SGHKS, CDR2 YYEKEE (reference sequence). The CDR3 bases are TGTGCCAGCAGCTTGCACGGAGTGTACGAGCAGTACTTC. Amino acids: CASSLHGVYEQYF.

CDR3 DNA sequence: TGTGCCACCAGTGATCAAGGTAGGACAGGGCACTCTGGGGCCAACGTCCTGACTTTC. This gives the protein CATSDQGRTGHSGANVLTF. This chain connects TRBV24-1 to TRBJ2-6; 8 bases are shared with TRBD1. V lost 3 bases, J lost 0 bases, and 9 bases stayed unmatched. From germline, CDR1 is KGHDR and CDR2 SFDVKD. The CDR3 contains 19 residues.

A few counts support this clonotype. V is TRBV4-1 and J is TRBJ2-7; 9 bases align to TRBD2. Germline V lookup: CDR1 MGHRA, CDR2 YSYEKL. Losses at the gene ends were 0 bases for V and 1 base for J; bases not matched to a gene: 4. CDR3 length: 16 residues. CDR3 in DNA: TGCGCCAGCAGCCAAGAATGGGCGGGGGGGTCCTACGAGCAGTACTTC. Protein product: CASSQEWAGGSYEQYF.

This sequence joins TRBV2 and TRBJ2-1, with 11 bases lining up with TRBD2. Germline CDR1 and CDR2: SNHLY and FYNNEI. The CDR3 has 15 residues. The V and J ends lost 6 bases and 7 bases, in that order; junction bases with no gene match: 8. The CDR3 region has the DNA TGTGCCAGCAGGGAAACTAGCGGGGGCCGAAATGAGCAGTTCTTC. This sequence encodes CASRETSGGRNEQFF.

This chain connects TRBV28 to TRBJ1-2; 7 nucleotides align to TRBD1. V shed 11 bases and J 8 bases; nucleotides not matched to a gene: 17. The CDR3 is 14 residues long. Germline values: CDR1 MDHEN, CDR2 SYDVKM. The CDR3 loop reads CASSFQGDSRGYTF. The CDR3 DNA is TGTGCCTCATCCTTCCAGGGGGACTCTAGGGGCTACACCTTC.

J is TRBJ2-1 and V is TRBV5-1, with D hard to call. The CDR3 sequence is 13 residues long. V lost 1 base to trimming and J lost 6 bases, with 8 bases between them. Per germline, CDR1 SGHRS and CDR2 YFSETQ. The DNA for the CDR3 is TGCGCCAGCAGCTTGCTTTCAACCAATGAGCAGTTCTTC. This encodes CASSLLSTNEQFF.

The chain recombines TRBV29-1 with TRBJ2-5; D is undetermined. The V gene's germline CDR1 is SQVTM and CDR2 ANQGSEA. V lost 4 bases and J lost 5, with 8 bases in between. The CDR3 extends over 11 amino acids. In DNA, the CDR3 is TGCAGCGTTGTAGTGGGGGAGACCCAGTACTTC. Protein: CSVVVGETQYF.

The chain couples TRBV10-1 to TRBJ2-7; the D gene is possibly TRBD2 (6 bases). The V gene's germline CDR1 is WNHNN and CDR2 SYGVQD (reference sequence). CDR3 length equals 12 residues. Trimming took off 4 bases at V and 2 bases at J, with 6 bases between the two ends. The CDR3 sequence is CASSAGAYEQYF. The CDR3 DNA reads TGCGCCAGCAGTGCGGGGGCCTACGAGCAGTACTTC.

This clonotype was picked up a small number of times. V gene TRBV15 combines with J gene TRBJ2-7, with D tentatively TRBD1 (6 bases). CDR1 LNHNV and CDR2 YYDKDF come from the germline V gene (reference sequence). The ends were cut back, 2 bases at V and 2 bases at J, with 16 bases in the middle. The CDR3 loop spans 16 amino acids. CDR3 nucleotides: TGTGCCACCAGCAGAACAGGGAGAGGTGTCACCTACGAGCAGTACTTC. Protein: CATSRTGRGVTYEQYF.

The chain is built from TRBV10-3 and TRBJ2-3; no clear D. The CDR3 extends over 13 amino acids. Germline V gene data show CDR1 as ENHRY and CDR2 as SYGVKD. The V end lost 6 bases, the J end lost 1 base, and 8 bases lay between the germline ends. CDR3 amino acids: CAISARGTDTQYF. CDR3 coding DNA: TGTGCCATCAGCGCCAGAGGCACAGATACGCAGTATTTT.

The V call is TRBV7-2, the J call TRBJ1-5; D gene ambiguous. The CDR3 consists of 13 residues. In germline, CDR1 is SGHTA, CDR2 FQGNSA. Trimming removed 1 base from V and 5 bases from J, with 6 bases in between. CDR3 coding DNA: TGTGCCAGCAGCTTAGTAAGTTATCAGCCCCAGCATTTT. This translates into CASSLVSYQPQHF. Combining the CDR3 with reference TRBV7-2 and TRBJ1-5 gives the whole variable domain GAGVSQSPSNKVTEKGKDVELRCDPISGHTALYWYRQSLGQGLEFLIYFQGNSAPDKSGLPSDRFSAERTGGSVSTLTIQRTQQEDSAVYLCASSLVSYQPQHFGDGTRLSIL.

J is TRBJ2-4 and V is TRBV7-2; TRBD2 is a possible D gene (6 bases). CDR1 is SGHTA, CDR2 FQGNSA, per germline. This CDR3 comprises 17 residues. Trimming removed 6 bases from V and 1 base from J, with 19 bases in between. The CDR3 coding sequence is TGTGCCAGCAGACCGGGACTCATAGGGCGGGCCAAAAACATTCAGTACTTC. Protein product: CASRPGLIGRAKNIQYF. The entire variable domain, with the rest obtained from reference TRBV7-2 and TRBJ2-4, is as follows: GAGVSQSPSNKVTEKGKDVELRCDPISGHTALYWYRQSLGQGLEFLIYFQGNSAPDKSGLPSDRFSAERTGGSVSTLTIQRTQQEDSAVYLCASRPGLIGRAKNIQYFGAGTRLSVL.

The chain employs TRBV5-6 and TRBJ2-5, with D maybe TRBD2 (6 bases). The end of the DNA fits TRBJ2-7 better, so the J call may be wrong. Per germline, CDR1 SGHDT and CDR2 YYEEEE. CDR3 length equals 16 residues. For the CDR3, the DNA is TGTGCCAGCAGCGGAGGGACGGCTCCGGCCTCCTACGAGCAGTACTTC. Translated, it gives CASSGGTAPASYEQYF.

Concerning this clonotype: A much larger clone lies a single base off, so this may be a read error. The chain is built from TRBV5-1 and TRBJ2-5, with 8 bases that match TRBD2. From germline, CDR1 is SGHRS and CDR2 YFSETQ. The J segment lost 5 bases and the V segment lost 0 bases, leaving 6 bases of the junction unmatched. The length of the CDR3 is 15 residues. The CDR3 is CASSLGAGEGETQYF. CDR3 bases: TGCGCCAGCAGCTTGGGAGCGGGAGAAGGGGAGACCCAGTACTTC.

This clonotype was seen more than once but under ten times. The chain has TRBV3-1 and TRBJ1-2; D possibly corresponds to TRBD1 (6 bases). The V gene lost 0 bases and the J gene lost 6 bases, with 20 bases spanning the gap. The germline CDR1 and CDR2 sequences are LGHDT and YNNKEL (reference sequence). The CDR3 extends over 17 amino acids. In DNA, the CDR3 is TGTGCCAGCAGCCAAGATTGGGGGCCGGGGGCGCGAGATGGCTACACCTTC. It specifies CASSQDWGPGARDGYTF.

This chain uses TRBV15 with TRBJ2-7, with D possibly matching TRBD2 (5 bases). V dropped 8 bases and J dropped 6 bases, with 14 bases sitting between them. The length of the CDR3 is 12 residues. Germline CDR1 and CDR2: LNHNV and YYDKDF (reference sequence). CDR3 coding DNA: TGTGCCACCTCCTCGCTAGCTCGCGAGCAGTACTTC. This encodes CATSSLAREQYF.

The chain joins TRBV7-2 to TRBJ2-7; D is possibly TRBD1 (5 bases). V was trimmed by 1 base and J by 3 bases, leaving 13 bases between them. CDR1 and CDR2 from the germline V gene are SGHTA and FQGNSA. There are 15 residues in the CDR3. Here the CDR3 DNA reads TGTGCCAGCAGCTTAGAAGACAGCCGTCACTACGAGCAGTACTTC. This translates into CASSLEDSRHYEQYF.

This chain uses TRBV14 with TRBJ1-2; D is perhaps TRBD1 (5 bases). This CDR3 comprises 15 residues. Germline V CDR1 and CDR2: SGHDN, FVKESK. Trimming stripped 1 base from V and 4 bases from J, with 13 bases between. The CDR3 protein is CASSQVEGTGYGYTF. CDR3 sequence (DNA): TGTGCCAGCAGCCAAGTTGAGGGCACAGGCTATGGCTACACCTTC.

This clonotype was observed a handful of times. The J gene is TRBJ2-1, the V gene TRBV29-1, with 9 nucleotides matching TRBD2. The end of the DNA aligns better with TRBJ2-7, so the J call may be wrong. The CDR3 loop spans 13 amino acids. Germline CDR1 SQVTM, CDR2 ANQGSEA. As DNA, the CDR3 is TGCAGCGCCCGGACTAGCGCTTACAATGAGCAGTACTTC. It codes for CSARTSAYNEQYF.

The rearrangement links TRBV7-2 to TRBJ1-6; D is unclear. The CDR3 contains 13 residues. V lost 5 bases and J lost 4, with 6 bases in between. Germline loops: CDR1 SGHTA, CDR2 FQGNSA. The CDR3 sequence is CASSLEYNSPLHF. For the CDR3, the DNA is TGTGCCAGCAGCCTGGAGTATAATTCACCCCTCCACTTT.

The chain carries TRBV29-1 and TRBJ2-3, with D perhaps TRBD2 (5 bases). V lost 6 bases, J lost 4 bases, and 14 bases lay in between. The CDR3 has 13 amino acids. The germline gives CDR1 SQVTM, CDR2 ANQGSEA. The DNA of the CDR3 is TGCAGCGTAGCGGATGAGGACCCAGATACGCAGTATTTT. It encodes CSVADEDPDTQYF.

This clonotype was detected a few times. CDR3 protein: CSARDWAAYGYTF. For the CDR3, the DNA is TGCAGTGCTAGAGATTGGGCAGCCTATGGCTACACCTTC. The chain is built from TRBV20-1 and TRBJ1-2; no firm D call. Deletions cut 0 bases from V and 4 bases from J, with 9 bases between. The V gene's germline CDR1 is DFQATT and CDR2 SNEGSKA (reference sequence). CDR3 length equals 13 residues.

The chain carries TRBV7-9 and TRBJ2-7; D may be TRBD1 or TRBD2 (5 bases each). The CDR3 consists of 12 residues. The V end was cut by 2 bases, the J end by 12 bases, with 14 bases between. The germline CDR1 and CDR2 sequences are SEHNR and FQNEAQ (reference sequence). This CDR3 is CASSLIGETRYF. The CDR3 DNA follows: TGTGCCAGCAGCTTAATAGGGGAGACCCGGTACTTC.

This clonotype was detected a few times. This chain uses TRBV20-1 with TRBJ1-1; possibly TRBD1 for D (6 bases). This CDR3 is 16 amino acids long. V lost 3 bases and J lost 0, with 17 bases in between. Germline CDR1 DFQATT, CDR2 SNEGSKA (reference sequence). DNA for the CDR3: TGCAGTGCTAGCCCCTTAACAGGGAGCATGAACACTGAAGCTTTCTTT. Translated, it gives CSASPLTGSMNTEAFF.